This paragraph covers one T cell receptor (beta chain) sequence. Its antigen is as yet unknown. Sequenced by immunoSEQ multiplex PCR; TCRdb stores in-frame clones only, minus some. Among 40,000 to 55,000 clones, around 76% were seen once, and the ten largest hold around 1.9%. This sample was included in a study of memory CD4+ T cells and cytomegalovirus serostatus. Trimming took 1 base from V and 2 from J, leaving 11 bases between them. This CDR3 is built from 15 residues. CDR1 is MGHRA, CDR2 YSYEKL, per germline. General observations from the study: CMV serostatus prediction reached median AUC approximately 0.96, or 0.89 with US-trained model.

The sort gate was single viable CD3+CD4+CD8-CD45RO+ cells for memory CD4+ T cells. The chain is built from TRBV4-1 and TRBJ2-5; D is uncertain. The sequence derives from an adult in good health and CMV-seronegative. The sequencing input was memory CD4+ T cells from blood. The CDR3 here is CASSQVSGTQETQYF. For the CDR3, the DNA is TGCGCCAGCAGCCAAGTAAGTGGAACTCAAGAGACCCAGTACTTC.